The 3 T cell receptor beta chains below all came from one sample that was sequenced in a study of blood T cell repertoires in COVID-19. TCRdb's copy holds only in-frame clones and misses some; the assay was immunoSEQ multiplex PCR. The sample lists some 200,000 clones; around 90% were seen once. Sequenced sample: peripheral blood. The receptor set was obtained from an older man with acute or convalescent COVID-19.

CDR3: CSVSQGGFNGELFF. CDR3 sequence (DNA): TGCAGCGTTTCCCAGGGGGGTTTTAACGGGGAGCTGTTTTTT. The chain employs TRBV29-1 and TRBJ2-2, with D perhaps matching TRBD1 (7 bases). CDR1 SQVTM and CDR2 ANQGSEA come from the germline V gene. V lost 5 bases to trimming and J lost 7 bases, with 17 bases between them. CDR3 size: 14 residues.

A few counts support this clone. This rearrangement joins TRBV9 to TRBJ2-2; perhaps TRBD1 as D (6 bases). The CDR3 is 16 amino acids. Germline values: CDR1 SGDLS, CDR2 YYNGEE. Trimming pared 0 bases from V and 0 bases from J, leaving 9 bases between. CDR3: CASSVAGQTNTGELFF. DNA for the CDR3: TGTGCCAGCAGCGTAGCCGGACAGACGAACACCGGGGAGCTGTTTTTT.

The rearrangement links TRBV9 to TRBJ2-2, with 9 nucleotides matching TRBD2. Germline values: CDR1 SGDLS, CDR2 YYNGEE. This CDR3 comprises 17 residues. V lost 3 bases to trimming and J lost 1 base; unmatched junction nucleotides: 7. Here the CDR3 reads CASSEGGLAKNTGELFF. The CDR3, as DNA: TGTGCCAGCAGCGAGGGTGGACTAGCGAAGAACACCGGGGAGCTGTTTTTT.